This T cell receptor (beta chain) appears in the sequencing data of a study of T cells in Graves' hyperthyroidism and ophthalmopathy. The authors took PBMCs from roughly 9.3 ml fresh peripheral blood. At least ten counts were recorded for this clonotype. Germline assignment: CDR1 MDHEN and CDR2 SYDVKM. CDR3 size: 12 residues. V was clipped by 7 bases and J by 8 bases, with 13 bases between them. Amplification targeted TCR beta CDR3 regions from RNA transcripts. When the TCR CDR3 underwent first-round RT-PCR, the HTBI primer set was used. Via MiXCR, TCRdb re-called the multiplex PCR reads, giving one row per CDR3 protein. The sample consists of 370,000 or so distinct CDR3 sequences, around 14% of them appearing once.

J is TRBJ2-3 and V is TRBV28; D possibly corresponds to TRBD2 (5 bases). Sequencing input: blood. The clonotype comes from a woman between 18 and 29 years old with Graves' hyperthyroidism that later progressed to Graves' ophthalmopathy. The CDR3 spells CASTSSFGTQYF. The CDR3 DNA reads TGTGCCAGCACCTCTAGCTTTGGTACGCAGTATTTT.